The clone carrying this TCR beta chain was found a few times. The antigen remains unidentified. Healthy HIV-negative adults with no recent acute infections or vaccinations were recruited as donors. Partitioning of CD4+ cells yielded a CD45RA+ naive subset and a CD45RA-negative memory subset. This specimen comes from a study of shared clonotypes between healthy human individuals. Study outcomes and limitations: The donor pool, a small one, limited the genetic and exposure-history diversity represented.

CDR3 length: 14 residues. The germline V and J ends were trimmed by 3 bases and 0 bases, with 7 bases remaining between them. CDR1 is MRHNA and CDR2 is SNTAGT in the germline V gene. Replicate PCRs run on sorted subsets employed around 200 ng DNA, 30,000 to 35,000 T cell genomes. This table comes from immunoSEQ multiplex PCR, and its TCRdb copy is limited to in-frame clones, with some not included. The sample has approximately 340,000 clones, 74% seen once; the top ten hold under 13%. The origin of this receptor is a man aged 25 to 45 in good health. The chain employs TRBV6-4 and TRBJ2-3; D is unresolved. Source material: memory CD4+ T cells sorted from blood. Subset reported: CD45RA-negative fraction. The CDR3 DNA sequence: TGTGCCAGCAGTGAGGAAGATAGCACAGATACGCAGTATTTT. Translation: CASSEEDSTDTQYF.